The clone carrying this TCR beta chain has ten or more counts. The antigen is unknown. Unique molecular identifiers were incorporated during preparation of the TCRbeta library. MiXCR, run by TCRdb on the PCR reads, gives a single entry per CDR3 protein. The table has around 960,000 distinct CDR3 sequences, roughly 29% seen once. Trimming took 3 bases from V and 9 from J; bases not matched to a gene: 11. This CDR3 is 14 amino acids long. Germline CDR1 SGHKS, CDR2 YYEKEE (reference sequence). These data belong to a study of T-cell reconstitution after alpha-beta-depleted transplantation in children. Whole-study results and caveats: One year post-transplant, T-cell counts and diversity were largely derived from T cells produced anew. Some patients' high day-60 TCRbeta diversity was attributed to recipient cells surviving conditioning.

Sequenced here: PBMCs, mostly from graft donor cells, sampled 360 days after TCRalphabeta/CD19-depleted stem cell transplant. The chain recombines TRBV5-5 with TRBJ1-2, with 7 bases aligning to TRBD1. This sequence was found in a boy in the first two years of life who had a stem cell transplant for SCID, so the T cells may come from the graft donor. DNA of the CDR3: TGTGCCAGCAGCTGGGTGACACAGGGGACGTGCTACACCTTC. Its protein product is CASSWVTQGTCYTF.